These T cell receptor beta chains were read from a single sample in a study of regulatory T cells in long-lasting Graves disease. TCRdb ran MiXCR on the multiplex PCR reads and lists one entry per CDR3 protein. The table records 310,000 or so distinct CDR3 sequences, roughly 21% of them present only once. The specimen was peripheral blood mononuclear cells (PBMCs), collected when the disease was refractory, from a patient treated with antithyroid drugs. Every receptor here comes from a female donor with Graves disease. Both conserved end residues are part of each CDR3. A D gene is named only where the DNA matches it firmly. Not every row has a clone size; where given, it reads once, few, many or a size class.

>many|TRBJ2-5|TRBV7-9|TRBD2
CASSLALAGGETQYF
TGTGCCAGCAGCTTAGCACTAGCGGGAGGAGAGACCCAGTACTTC
>many|TRBJ1-2|TRBV28|TRBD1
CASSQTGPNYGYTF
TGTGCCAGCAGCCAGACAGGGCCTAACTATGGCTACACCTTC
>many|TRBJ2-7|TRBV7-2|-
CASSLSVSGTYEQYF
TGTGCCAGCAGCTTATCCGTATCGGGAACCTACGAGCAGTACTTC
>many|TRBJ1-1|TRBV28|-
CASSTTGLNTEAFF
TGTGCCAGCAGTACGACAGGCTTGAACACTGAAGCTTTCTTT
>many|TRBJ1-4|TRBV28|-
CASSLAGGGNEKLFF
TGTGCCAGCAGTTTGGCCGGGGGGGGAAATGAAAAACTGTTTTTT
>many|TRBJ1-1|TRBV11-1|-
CASSLQNTEAFF
TGTGCCAGCAGCCTACAGAACACTGAAGCTTTCTTT
>-|TRBJ1-5|TRBV18|-
CASSPMETGGQPQHF
TGTGCCAGCTCACCGATGGAAACGGGCGGTCAGCCCCAGCATTTT
>-|TRBJ2-7|TRBV20-1|-
CSARGAETHYEQYF
TGCAGTGCTAGGGGCGCCGAGACTCACTACGAGCAGTACTTC
>many|TRBJ1-6|TRBV7-2|-
CASKQGESPLHF
TGTGCCAGCAAACAGGGCGAATCACCCCTCCACTTT
>once|TRBJ1-4|TRBV5-6|-
CASSLSARGDEKLFF
TGTGCCAGCAGCTTGTCGGCCAGGGGAGATGAAAAACTGTTTTTT
>-|TRBJ2-5|TRBV29-1|TRBD1
CSVAPGQGTGTQYF
TGCAGCGTAGCCCCGGGACAGGGGACCGGGACCCAGTACTTC
>many|TRBJ1-1|TRBV2|-
CASRNSLMNTEAFF
TGTGCCAGCAGAAACAGCCTTATGAACACTGAAGCTTTCTTT
>once|TRBJ1-3|TRBV7-2|TRBD1
CASSEQGTGNTIYF
TGTGCCAGCAGCGAACAGGGGACCGGAAACACCATATATTTT
>few|TRBJ2-5|TRBV7-9|-
CASSLSDETQYF
TGTGCCAGCAGCTTATCTGATGAGACCCAGTACTTC
>few|TRBJ1-2|TRBV15|TRBD1
CATSRDGDRGYGYTF
TGTGCCACCAGCAGAGATGGGGACAGGGGCTATGGCTACACCTTC
>few|TRBJ2-7|TRBV5-1|-
CASKTGGNYEQYF
TGCGCCAGCAAGACAGGTGGGAACTACGAGCAGTACTTC
>-|TRBJ1-5|TRBV6-2/TRBV6-3|-
CASSSGQGHQPQHF
TGTGCCAGCAGTTCTGGGCAGGGACATCAGCCCCAGCATTTT
>-|TRBJ2-3|TRBV7-2|-
CASSLAVSQTDTQYF
TGTGCCAGCAGCTTAGCGGTTAGCCAGACAGATACGCAGTATTTT
>few|TRBJ2-1|TRBV9|-
CASSSPTRPGGNEQFF
TGTGCCAGCAGCTCGCCGACTAGGCCGGGCGGCAATGAGCAGTTCTTC
>-|TRBJ2-1|TRBV15|TRBD2
CATSRDLRLAYNEQFF
TGTGCCACCAGCAGAGATTTGAGACTAGCGTACAATGAGCAGTTCTTC
>-|TRBJ2-7|TRBV3-1|-
CASGQPGMSYEQYF
TGTGCCAGCGGCCAACCCGGGATGAGCTACGAGCAGTACTTC
>-|TRBJ2-2|TRBV20-1|-
CSAKGPRENTGELFF
TGCAGTGCTAAGGGACCACGGGAGAACACCGGGGAGCTGTTTTTT
>-|TRBJ2-1|TRBV4-3|-
CASSQEATNEQFF
TGCGCCAGCAGCCAAGAAGCGACAAATGAGCAGTTCTTC
>few|TRBJ2-3|TRBV27|TRBD1
CASKNSRTGSVDTQYF
TGTGCCAGCAAAAATTCACGGACAGGGTCGGTGGATACGCAGTATTTT
>few|TRBJ2-3|TRBV28|-
CASSLPTRTATDTQYF
TGTGCCAGCAGTTTGCCCACCCGAACAGCCACAGATACGCAGTATTTT
>-|TRBJ1-2|TRBV7-8|-
CASSQETGPLTNYGYTF
TGTGCCAGCAGCCAAGAGACAGGCCCCCTAACTAACTATGGCTACACCTTC
>-|TRBJ2-5|TRBV3-1|-
CASSQDAGTRETQYF
TGTGCCAGCAGCCAAGACGCAGGGACTCGAGAGACCCAGTACTTC
>-|TRBJ1-1|TRBV3-1|TRBD1
CASSGWDRGVLNTEAFF
TGTGCCAGCAGCGGATGGGACAGGGGGGTTTTGAACACTGAAGCTTTCTTT
>many|TRBJ2-2|TRBV7-8|-
CASSLLSKNTGELFF
TGTGCCAGCAGCTTACTGAGTAAGAACACCGGGGAGCTGTTTTTT
>few|TRBJ2-7|TRBV4-3|TRBD2
CASSQGLAGDYEQYF
TGCGCCAGCAGCCAAGGACTAGCGGGAGACTACGAGCAGTACTTC
>many|TRBJ1-2|TRBV20-1|-
CSASLNDYGYTF
TGCAGTGCGTCCCTAAATGACTATGGCTACACCTTC
>few|TRBJ1-3|TRBV27|-
CASSLAGPAFSGNTIYF
TGTGCCAGCAGTTTAGCAGGGCCGGCCTTCTCTGGAAACACCATATATTTT
>-|TRBJ1-1|TRBV29-1|-
CSVEVDLSEAFF
TGCAGCGTTGAAGTTGACTTATCTGAAGCTTTCTTT
>-|TRBJ2-7|TRBV19|TRBD1
CASSIVHSRDRYSYEQYF
TGTGCCAGTAGTATAGTCCACTCCCGGGACAGGTACTCCTACGAGCAGTACTTC
>many|TRBJ2-7|TRBV27|TRBD1
CASSQGQAYEQYF
TGTGCCAGCAGTCAGGGACAGGCCTACGAGCAGTACTTC
>few|TRBJ2-5|TRBV11-2|TRBD2
CASSPQRLAGGLETQYF
TGTGCCAGCAGCCCGCAGAGGCTAGCGGGAGGGTTGGAGACCCAGTACTTC
>-|TRBJ2-7|TRBV6-2/TRBV6-3|TRBD1
CASSGRQGTGEQYF
TGTGCCAGCAGTGGAAGACAGGGGACGGGGGAGCAGTACTTC
>few|TRBJ1-1|TRBV9|-
CASSGGVTTEAFF
TGTGCCAGCAGCGGGGGGGTCACCACTGAAGCTTTCTTT
>many|TRBJ2-7|TRBV7-9|TRBD1
CASSSQDRGSYEQYF
TGTGCCAGCAGCTCACAGGACAGGGGGTCCTACGAGCAGTACTTC
>many|TRBJ2-7|TRBV10-3|TRBD1
CAISEARTGEQYF
TGTGCCATCAGTGAGGCCCGGACAGGCGAGCAGTACTTC
>-|TRBJ1-2|TRBV29-1|-
CSVEAWTDYGYTF
TGCAGCGTTGAAGCTTGGACGGACTATGGCTACACCTTC
>few|TRBJ2-7|TRBV7-9|TRBD1
CASSVGTGGEYEQYF
TGTGCCAGCAGCGTAGGGACAGGGGGCGAGTACGAGCAGTACTTC